The clone carrying this TCR beta chain came up many times. These data belong to a study of regulatory T cells in long-lasting Graves disease. Arm-PCR of CDR3 regions with iRepertoire HTBI primers generated TCR beta libraries. TCRdb analysed the multiplex PCR reads with MiXCR anew, one entry per CDR3 protein. This sample yields under 700,000 distinct CDR3 sequences, of which about 15% are seen a single time; around 25% belongs to the top ten. Time point meaning: newly diagnosed GD, antithyroid drugs for less than 3 months. TCR sequences were obtained from RNA taken from PBMCs. The CDR3 runs to 14 residues. CDR1 is SGHDT and CDR2 is YYEEEE in the germline V gene. Trimming removed 0 bases from V and 5 bases from J, with 11 bases in between. This sample also appeared in a second study, on T cells in Graves' hyperthyroidism and ophthalmopathy.

The chain has TRBV5-6 and TRBJ1-1; D gene unclear. The sample here was peripheral blood mononuclear cells (PBMCs), taken at new diagnosis, from a patient treated with antithyroid drugs. The TCR was taken from a woman aged 35-60 years with Graves disease. In nucleotides, the CDR3 is TGTGCCAGCAGCTTGGGGTTTCGGGAGACTGAAGCTTTCTTT. It codes for CASSLGFRETEAFF.